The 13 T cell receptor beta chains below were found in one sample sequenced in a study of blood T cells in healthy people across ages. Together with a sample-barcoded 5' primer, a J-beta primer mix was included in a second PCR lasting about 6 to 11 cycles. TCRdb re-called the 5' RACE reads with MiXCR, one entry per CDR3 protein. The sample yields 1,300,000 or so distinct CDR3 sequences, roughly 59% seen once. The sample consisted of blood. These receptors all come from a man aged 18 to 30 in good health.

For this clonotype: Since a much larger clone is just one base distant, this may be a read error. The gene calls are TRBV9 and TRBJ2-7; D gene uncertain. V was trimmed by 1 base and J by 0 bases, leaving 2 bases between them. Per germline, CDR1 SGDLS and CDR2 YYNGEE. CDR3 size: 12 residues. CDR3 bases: TGTGCCAGCAGCGTAAACTCCTACGAGCAGTACTTC. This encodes CASSVNSYEQYF.

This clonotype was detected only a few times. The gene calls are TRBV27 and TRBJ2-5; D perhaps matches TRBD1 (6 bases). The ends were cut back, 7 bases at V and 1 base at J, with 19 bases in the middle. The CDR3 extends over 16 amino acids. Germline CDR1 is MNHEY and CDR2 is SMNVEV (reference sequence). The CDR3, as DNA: TGTGCCAGCACCCCTATCAAGAGGGGGATCCAAGAGACCCAGTACTTC. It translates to CASTPIKRGIQETQYF.

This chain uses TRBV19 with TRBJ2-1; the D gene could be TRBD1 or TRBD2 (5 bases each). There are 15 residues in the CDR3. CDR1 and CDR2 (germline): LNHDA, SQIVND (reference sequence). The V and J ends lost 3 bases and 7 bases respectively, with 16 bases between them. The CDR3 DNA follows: TGTGCCAGTAGTATGAGAGGGGCCTCAGTAAATGAGCAGTTCTTC. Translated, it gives CASSMRGASVNEQFF.

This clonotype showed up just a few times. The DNA of the CDR3 is TGTGCCATCAGTGAGGAGGTCAGGATTGCATCTTATGGCTACACCTTC. Translation: CAISEEVRIASYGYTF. This chain uses TRBV10-3 with TRBJ1-2; D not certain. The germline V gene has CDR1 ENHRY and CDR2 SYGVKD. The V gene lost 2 bases and the J gene lost 5 bases, with 18 bases spanning the gap. This CDR3 has 16 amino acids.

Written as DNA, the CDR3 is TGTGCCAGCACCAGGGACAGCCAGGGGGTTGGCTACACCTTC. As protein: CASTRDSQGVGYTF. The V call is TRBV3-1, the J call TRBJ1-2; 7 bases are shared with TRBD1. V shed 7 bases, J shed 7 bases, and the junction held 12 bases outside the gene matches. The CDR3 contains 14 residues. Germline-derived CDR1 and CDR2 are LGHDT and YNNKEL (reference sequence).

The CDR3 loop is CASSHPGQKNTEAFF. The CDR3 coding sequence is TGTGCCAGCAGCCATCCGGGACAGAAGAACACTGAAGCTTTCTTT. The chain couples TRBV7-6 to TRBJ1-1; 7 bases line up with TRBD1. This CDR3 spans 15 amino acids. V lost 5 bases and J lost 1; bases outside the gene matches: 7. Germline V gene sequence: CDR1 SGHVS, CDR2 FNYEAQ.

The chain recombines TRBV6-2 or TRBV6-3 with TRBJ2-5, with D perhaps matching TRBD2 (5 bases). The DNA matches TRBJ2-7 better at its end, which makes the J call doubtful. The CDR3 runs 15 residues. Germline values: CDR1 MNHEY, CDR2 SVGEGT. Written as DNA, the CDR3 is TGTGCCAGCAGACGACACGACGGGGTAACCTACGAGCAGTACTTC. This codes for CASRRHDGVTYEQYF.

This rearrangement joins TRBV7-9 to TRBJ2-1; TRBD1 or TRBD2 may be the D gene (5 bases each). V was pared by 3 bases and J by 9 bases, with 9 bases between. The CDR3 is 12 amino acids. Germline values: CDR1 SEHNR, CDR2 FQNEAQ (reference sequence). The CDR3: CASSFGGVEQFF. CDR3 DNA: TGTGCCAGCAGCTTTGGGGGAGTTGAGCAGTTCTTC.

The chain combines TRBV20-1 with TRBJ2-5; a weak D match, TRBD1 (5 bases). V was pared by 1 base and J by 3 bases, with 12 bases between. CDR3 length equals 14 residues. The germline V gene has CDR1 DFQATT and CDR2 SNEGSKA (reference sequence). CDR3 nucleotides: TGCAGTGCTAGAGCCCCCGACAGCGAAGAGACCCAGTACTTC. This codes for CSARAPDSEETQYF.

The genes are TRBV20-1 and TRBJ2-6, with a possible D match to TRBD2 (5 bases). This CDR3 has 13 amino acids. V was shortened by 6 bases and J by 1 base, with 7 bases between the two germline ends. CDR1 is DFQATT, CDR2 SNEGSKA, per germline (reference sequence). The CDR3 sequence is CSAGKSGANVLTF. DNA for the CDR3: TGCAGTGCCGGGAAATCTGGGGCCAACGTCCTGACTTTC.

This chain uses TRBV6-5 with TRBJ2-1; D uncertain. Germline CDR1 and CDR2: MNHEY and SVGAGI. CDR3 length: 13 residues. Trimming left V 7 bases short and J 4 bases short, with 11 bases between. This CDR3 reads CASNAASYNEQFF. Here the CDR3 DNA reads TGTGCCAGCAACGCGGCCAGTTACAATGAGCAGTTCTTC.

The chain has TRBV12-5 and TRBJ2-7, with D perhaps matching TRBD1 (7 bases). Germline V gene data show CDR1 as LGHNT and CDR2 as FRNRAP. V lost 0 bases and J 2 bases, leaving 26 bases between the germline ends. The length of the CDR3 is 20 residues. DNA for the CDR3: TGTGCTAGTGGTTTGGTCCCGGGGCGGGACAGTCTTACGCCGACCTACGAGCAGTACTTC. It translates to CASGLVPGRDSLTPTYEQYF. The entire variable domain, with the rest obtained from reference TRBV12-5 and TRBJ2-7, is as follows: DARVTQTPRHKVTEMGQEVTMRCQPILGHNTVFWYRQTMMQGLELLAYFRNRAPLDDSGMPKDRFSAEMPDATLATLKIQPSEPRDSAVYFCASGLVPGRDSLTPTYEQYFGPGTRLTVT.

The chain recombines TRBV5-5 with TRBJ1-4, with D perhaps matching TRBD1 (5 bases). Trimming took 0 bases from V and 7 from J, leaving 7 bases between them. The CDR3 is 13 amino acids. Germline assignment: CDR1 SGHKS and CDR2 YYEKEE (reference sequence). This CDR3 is CASSLGQPEKLFF. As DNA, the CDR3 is TGTGCCAGCAGCTTGGGACAGCCTGAAAAACTGTTTTTT.